This section outlines one T cell receptor beta chain sequence together with its context. The antigen is not known. This may be a read error: a much more frequent sequence differs by one nucleotide. Time point described: newly diagnosed GD, antithyroid drugs for less than 3 months. PBMC-derived RNA was used for the TCR library. With EDTA tubes as the receptacles, around 10 milliliters of peripheral blood were drawn. The data are from a study of regulatory T cells in long-lasting Graves disease. Findings of the study overall: The TCR repertoire of persistent Graves' patients was less diverse than that of newly diagnosed ones.

Arm-PCR of CDR3 regions and iRepertoire HTBI primers were the basis on which TCR beta libraries were built. One entry per CDR3 protein, called by TCRdb with MiXCR from the multiplex PCR reads. The repertoire has approximately 560,000 distinct CDR3 sequences, around 16% of them found once; the top ten carry about 11%. From germline, CDR1 is GTSNPN and CDR2 SVGIG (reference sequence). The CDR3 consists of 14 residues. This same sample was also part of a study on T cells in Graves' hyperthyroidism and ophthalmopathy.

The rearrangement joins TRBV30 to TRBJ1-1; TRBD1 is a possible D gene (5 bases). Here the sequenced sample was peripheral blood mononuclear cells (PBMCs), taken at new diagnosis, from a patient treated with antithyroid drugs. This clonotype was sampled from a man aged 18-30 years with Graves disease. In DNA form, the CDR3 reads TGTGCCTGGGTCGAGGGGAGATCGAACACTGAGGCTTTCTTT. This encodes CAWVEGRSNTEAFF. Complete variable domain (other parts from reference TRBV30 and TRBJ1-1): SQTIHQWPATLVQPVGSPLSLECTVEGTSNPNLYWYRQAAGRGLQLLFYSVGIGQISSEVPQNLSASRPQDRQFILSSKKLLLSDSGFYLCAWVEGRSNTEAFFGQGTRLTVV.